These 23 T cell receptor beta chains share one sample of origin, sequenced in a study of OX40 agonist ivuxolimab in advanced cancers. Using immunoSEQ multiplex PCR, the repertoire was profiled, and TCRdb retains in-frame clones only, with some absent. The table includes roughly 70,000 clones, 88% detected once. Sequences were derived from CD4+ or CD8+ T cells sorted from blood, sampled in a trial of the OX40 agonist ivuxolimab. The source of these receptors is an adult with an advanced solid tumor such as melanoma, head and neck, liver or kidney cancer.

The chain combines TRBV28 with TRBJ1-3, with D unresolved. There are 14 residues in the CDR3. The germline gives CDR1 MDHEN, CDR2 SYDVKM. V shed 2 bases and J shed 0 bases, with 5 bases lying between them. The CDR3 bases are TGTGCCAGCAGTTTAATACGCTCTGGAAACACCATATATTTT. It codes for CASSLIRSGNTIYF.

CDR3 loop: CASSRDRGLYNEQFF. Written as DNA, the CDR3 is TGTGCCAGCAGCCGGGACAGGGGACTATACAATGAGCAGTTCTTC. The chain couples TRBV7-3 to TRBJ2-1; 10 bases fit TRBD1. Germline V lookup: CDR1 SGHTA, CDR2 FQGTGA. The CDR3 loop spans 15 amino acids. V shed 5 bases and J 4 bases; nucleotides not matched to a gene: 5.

CDR3 loop: CASRDPTGTEKLFF. Written as DNA, the CDR3 is TGCGCCAGCCGCGACCCGACAGGGACTGAAAAACTGTTTTTT. The chain recombines TRBV5-1 with TRBJ1-4; 7 bases are shared with TRBD1. The germline V gene has CDR1 SGHRS and CDR2 YFSETQ. This CDR3 has 14 residues. With 7 bases clipped from V and 7 bases from J, the junction kept 10 bases outside the gene matches. The variable domain in full, completed from reference TRBV5-1 and TRBJ1-4, reads KAGVTQTPRYLIKTRGQQVTLSCSPISGHRSVSWYQQTPGQGLQFLFEYFSETQRNKGNFPGRFSGRQFSNSRSEMNVSTLELGDSALYLCASRDPTGTEKLFFGSGTQLSVL.

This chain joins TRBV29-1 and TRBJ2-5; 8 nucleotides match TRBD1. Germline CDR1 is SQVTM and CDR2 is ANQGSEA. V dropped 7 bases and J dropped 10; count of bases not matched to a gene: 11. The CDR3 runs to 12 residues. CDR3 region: CSAGQGREDQYF. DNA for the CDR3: TGCAGCGCAGGACAGGGCCGAGAGGACCAGTACTTC. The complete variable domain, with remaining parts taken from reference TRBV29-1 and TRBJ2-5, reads SAVISQKPSRDICQRGTSLTIQCQVDSQVTMMFWYRQQPGQSLTLIATANQGSEATYESGFVIDKFPISRPNLTFSTLTVSNMSPEDSSIYLCSAGQGREDQYFGPGTRLLVL.

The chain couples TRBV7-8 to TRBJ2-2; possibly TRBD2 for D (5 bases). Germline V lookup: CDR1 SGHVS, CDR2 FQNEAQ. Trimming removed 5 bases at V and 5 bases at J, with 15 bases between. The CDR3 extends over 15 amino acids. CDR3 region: CASSKGVLGTGELFF. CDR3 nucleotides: TGTGCCAGCAGCAAGGGAGTTCTTGGGACCGGGGAGCTGTTTTTT.

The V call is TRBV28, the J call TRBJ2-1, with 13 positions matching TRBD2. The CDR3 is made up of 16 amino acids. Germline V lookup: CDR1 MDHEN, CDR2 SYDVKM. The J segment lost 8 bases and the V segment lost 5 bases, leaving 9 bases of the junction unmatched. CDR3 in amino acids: CASSQGGLAGWDEQFF. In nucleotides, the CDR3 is TGTGCCAGCAGTCAAGGGGGACTAGCGGGATGGGATGAGCAGTTCTTC.

DNA of the CDR3: TGTGCCAGCAGCTTAGAAAATGAGCAGTTCTTC. Translated: CASSLENEQFF. The genes are TRBV7-6 and TRBJ2-1; D unclear. Trimming removed 1 base at V and 7 bases at J, with 2 bases between. This CDR3 is 11 amino acids long. Germline V lookup: CDR1 SGHVS, CDR2 FNYEAQ.

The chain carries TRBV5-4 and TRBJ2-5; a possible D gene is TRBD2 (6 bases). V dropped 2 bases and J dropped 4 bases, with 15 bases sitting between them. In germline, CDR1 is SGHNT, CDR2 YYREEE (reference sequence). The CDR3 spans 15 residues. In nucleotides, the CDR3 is TGTGCCAGCAGCTTCGACCGGGGGATGAGAGAGACCCAGTACTTC. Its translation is CASSFDRGMRETQYF.

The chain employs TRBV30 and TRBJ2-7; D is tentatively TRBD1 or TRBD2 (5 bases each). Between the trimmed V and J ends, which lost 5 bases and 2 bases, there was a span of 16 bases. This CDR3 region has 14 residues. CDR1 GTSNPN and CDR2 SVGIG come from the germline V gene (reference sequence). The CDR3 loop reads CAWGVGAGPYEQYF. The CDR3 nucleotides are TGTGCCTGGGGGGTCGGGGCGGGCCCCTACGAGCAGTACTTC. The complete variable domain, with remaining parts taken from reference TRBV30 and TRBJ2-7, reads SQTIHQWPATLVQPVGSPLSLECTVEGTSNPNLYWYRQAAGRGLQLLFYSVGIGQISSEVPQNLSASRPQDRQFILSSKKLLLSDSGFYLCAWGVGAGPYEQYFGPGTRLTVT.

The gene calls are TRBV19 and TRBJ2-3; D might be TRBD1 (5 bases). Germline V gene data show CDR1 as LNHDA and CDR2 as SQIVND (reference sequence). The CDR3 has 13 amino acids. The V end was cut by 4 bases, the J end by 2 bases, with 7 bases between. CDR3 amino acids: CASSKGNTDTQYF. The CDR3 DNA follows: TGTGCCAGTAGTAAGGGGAACACAGATACGCAGTATTTT.

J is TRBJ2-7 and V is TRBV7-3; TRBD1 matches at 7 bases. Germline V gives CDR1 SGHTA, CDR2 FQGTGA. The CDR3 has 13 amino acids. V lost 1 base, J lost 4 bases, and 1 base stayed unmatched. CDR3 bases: TGTGCCAGCAGCTTAAACAGGGGTTACGAGCAGTACTTC. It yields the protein CASSLNRGYEQYF.

The CDR3 coding sequence is TGCGCCAGCAGCGGGCGAGTCGGTAGCCCATACACTGAAGCTTTCTTT. It is translated as CASSGRVGSPYTEAFF. The V and J genes are TRBV5-1 and TRBJ1-1, with no clear D. V lost 4 bases, J lost 3 bases, and 19 bases lay in between. Germline V CDR1 and CDR2: SGHRS, YFSETQ. The CDR3 has 16 residues.

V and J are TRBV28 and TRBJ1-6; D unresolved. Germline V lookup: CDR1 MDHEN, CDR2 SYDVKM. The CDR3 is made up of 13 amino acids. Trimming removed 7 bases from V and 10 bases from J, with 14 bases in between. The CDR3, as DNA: TGTGCCAGCACTCTGCGTAGGCAGTCACCCCTCCACTTT. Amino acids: CASTLRRQSPLHF. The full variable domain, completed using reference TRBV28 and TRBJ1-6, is DVKVTQSSRYLVKRTGEKVFLECVQDMDHENMFWYRQDPGLGLRLIYFSYDVKMKEKGDIPEGYSVSREKKERFSLILESASTNQTSMYLCASTLRRQSPLHFGNGTRLTVT.

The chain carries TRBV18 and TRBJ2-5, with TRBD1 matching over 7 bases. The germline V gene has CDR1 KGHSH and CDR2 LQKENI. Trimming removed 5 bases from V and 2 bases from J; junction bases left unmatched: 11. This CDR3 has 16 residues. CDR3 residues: CASSTTQGRLQETQYF. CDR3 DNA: TGTGCCAGCTCAACTACACAGGGGCGCTTACAAGAGACCCAGTACTTC.

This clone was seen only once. CDR3 in amino acids: CASSQSGRSTDTQYF. CDR3 in DNA: TGTGCCAGCAGCCAGAGTGGGCGGAGTACAGATACGCAGTATTTT. V gene TRBV6-6 combines with J gene TRBJ2-3; D call uncertain. Germline CDR1 and CDR2: MNHNY and SVGAGI (reference sequence). Trimming pared 6 bases from V and 3 bases from J, leaving 16 bases between. The CDR3 totals 15 residues.

The chain's CDR3 is CASSYSGIGYEQYF. CDR3 DNA sequence: TGTGCCAGCAGCTATAGCGGGATAGGGTACGAGCAGTACTTC. This rearrangement joins TRBV4-2 to TRBJ2-7, with 8 bases matching TRBD2. V was clipped by 5 bases and J by 4 bases; unmatched bases: 7. Germline CDR1 reads LGHNA; CDR2 reads YNFKEQ. CDR3 length: 14 residues.

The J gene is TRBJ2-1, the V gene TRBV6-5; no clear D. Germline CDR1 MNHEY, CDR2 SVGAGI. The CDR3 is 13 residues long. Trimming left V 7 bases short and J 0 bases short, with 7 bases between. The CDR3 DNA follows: TGTGCCAGCACCCCGAGCTCCTACAATGAGCAGTTCTTC. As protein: CASTPSSYNEQFF.

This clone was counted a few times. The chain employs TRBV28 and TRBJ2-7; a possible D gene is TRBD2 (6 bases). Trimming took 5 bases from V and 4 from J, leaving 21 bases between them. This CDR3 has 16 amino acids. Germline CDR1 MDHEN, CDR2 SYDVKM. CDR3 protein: CASSSPGGSTSYEQYF. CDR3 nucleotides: TGTGCCAGCAGTAGCCCCGGGGGTTCTACCTCGTACGAGCAGTACTTC.

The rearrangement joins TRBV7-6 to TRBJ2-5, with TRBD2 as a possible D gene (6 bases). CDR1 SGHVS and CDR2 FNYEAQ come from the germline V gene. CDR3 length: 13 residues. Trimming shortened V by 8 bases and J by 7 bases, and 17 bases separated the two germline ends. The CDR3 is CASAGLSLRTQYF. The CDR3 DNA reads TGTGCCAGCGCGGGGTTGAGCTTGCGGACCCAGTACTTC.

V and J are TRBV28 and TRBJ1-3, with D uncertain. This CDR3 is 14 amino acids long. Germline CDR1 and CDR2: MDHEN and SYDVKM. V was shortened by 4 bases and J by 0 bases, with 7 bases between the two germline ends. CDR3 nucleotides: TGTGCCAGCAGTTCAGAAATCTCTGGAAACACCATATATTTT. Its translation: CASSSEISGNTIYF.

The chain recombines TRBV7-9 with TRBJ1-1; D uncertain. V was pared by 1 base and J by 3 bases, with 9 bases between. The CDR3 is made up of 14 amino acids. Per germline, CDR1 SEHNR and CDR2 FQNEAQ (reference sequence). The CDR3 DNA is TGTGCCAGCAGCTTAGACAGTACCTACACTGAAGCTTTCTTT. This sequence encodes CASSLDSTYTEAFF.

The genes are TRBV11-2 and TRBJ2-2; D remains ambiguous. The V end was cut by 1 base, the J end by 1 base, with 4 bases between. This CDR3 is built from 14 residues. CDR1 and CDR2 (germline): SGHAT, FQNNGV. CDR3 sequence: CASSLGQNTGELFF. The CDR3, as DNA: TGTGCCAGCAGCTTAGGACAGAACACCGGGGAGCTGTTTTTT.

The CDR3 protein is CASSEGLGDISDNEQFF. CDR3 DNA sequence: TGTGCCAGCAGTGAAGGCCTAGGTGACATTTCGGACAATGAGCAGTTCTTC. The chain uses TRBV6-1 and TRBJ2-1; D remains ambiguous. The V end lost 1 base, the J end lost 5 bases, and 18 bases lay between the germline ends. The CDR3 has 17 residues. CDR1 is MNHNS, CDR2 SASEGT, per germline.